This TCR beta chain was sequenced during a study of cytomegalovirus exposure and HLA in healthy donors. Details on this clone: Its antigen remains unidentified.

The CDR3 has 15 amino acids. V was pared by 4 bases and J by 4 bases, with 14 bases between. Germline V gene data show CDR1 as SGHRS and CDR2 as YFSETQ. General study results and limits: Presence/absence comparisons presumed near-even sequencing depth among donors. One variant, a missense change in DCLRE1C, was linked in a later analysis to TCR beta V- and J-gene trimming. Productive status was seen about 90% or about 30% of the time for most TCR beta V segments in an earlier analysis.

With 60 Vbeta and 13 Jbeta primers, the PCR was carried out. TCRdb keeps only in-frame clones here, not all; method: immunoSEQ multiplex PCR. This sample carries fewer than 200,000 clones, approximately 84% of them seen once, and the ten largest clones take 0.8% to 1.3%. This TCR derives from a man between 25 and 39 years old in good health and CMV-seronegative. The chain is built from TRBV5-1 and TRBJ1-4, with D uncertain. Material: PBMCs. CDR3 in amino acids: CASSPGRRYNEKLFF. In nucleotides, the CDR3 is TGCGCCAGCAGCCCTGGTCGGCGGTATAATGAAAAACTGTTTTTT.